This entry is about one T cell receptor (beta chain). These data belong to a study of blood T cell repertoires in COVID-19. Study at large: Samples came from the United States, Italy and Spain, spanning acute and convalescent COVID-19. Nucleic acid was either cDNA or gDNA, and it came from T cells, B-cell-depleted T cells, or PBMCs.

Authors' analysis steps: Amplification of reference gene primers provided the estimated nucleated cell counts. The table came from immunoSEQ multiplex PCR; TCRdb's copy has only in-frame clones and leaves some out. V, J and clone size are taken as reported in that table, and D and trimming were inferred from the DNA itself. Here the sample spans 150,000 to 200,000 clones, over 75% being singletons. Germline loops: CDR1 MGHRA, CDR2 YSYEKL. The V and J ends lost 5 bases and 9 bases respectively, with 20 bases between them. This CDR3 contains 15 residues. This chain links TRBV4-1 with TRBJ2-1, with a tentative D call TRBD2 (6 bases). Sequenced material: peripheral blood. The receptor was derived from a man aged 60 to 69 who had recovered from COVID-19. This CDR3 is CASSFGGMSRSEQFF. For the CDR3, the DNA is TGCGCCAGCAGCTTCGGGGGAATGAGCAGGTCTGAGCAGTTCTTC.